The T cell receptor (beta chain) described here comes from a study of T cell clonotyping in hematopoietic cell transplantation. CDR3 length: 16 amino acids. The germline gives CDR1 LNHDA, CDR2 SQIVND (reference sequence). With 7 bases clipped from V and 2 bases from J, the junction kept 13 bases outside the gene matches. Profiled with immunoSEQ multiplex PCR; TCRdb holds only in-frame clones, not every one. The table shows about 15,000 clones, with around 94% occurring only once. The starting material was PBMCs, obtained 30 days after allogeneic stem cell transplant. This TCR derives from a male patient in his sixties who had an allogeneic stem cell transplant from an unrelated donor, so the T cells may come from the graft donor. Some clones in this sample may be carry-over from other donors' samples. This chain uses TRBV19 with TRBJ1-1; 7 positions agree with TRBD1. The CDR3 DNA reads as TGTGCCAGTACCTATAGGCCAGGGACAGTAAACACTGAAGCTTTCTTT. This sequence encodes CASTYRPGTVNTEAFF.